The 17 T cell receptor beta chains in this list originate from one sample, sequenced in a study of spatial heterogeneity in lung cancer. General study findings and limits: It was found that expanded intratumoral alpha and beta TCR counts tracked tumor mutation counts.

For these receptors, no antigen is known. Regarding time point: sample taken at primary tumor resection. TCRdb ran MiXCR on the 5' RACE reads and lists one entry per CDR3 protein. This table has about 29,000 distinct CDR3 sequences, approximately 6.9% appearing once. This material consisted of lung tumor tissue, taken at surgery. The receptors come from a male donor with early-stage non-small cell lung cancer.

This clonotype was counted many times. The genes are TRBV21-1 and TRBJ2-6. TRBV21-1 corresponds to a pseudogene. This CDR3 region has 15 residues. In DNA, the CDR3 is TGTGCCAGCACCAATCTAGACTCTGGGGCCAACGTCCTGACTTTC. Its translation: CASTNLDSGANVLTF.

The chain recombines TRBV20-1 with TRBJ2-7; the match to TRBD1 covers 10 bases. CDR1 and CDR2 from the germline V gene are DFQATT and SNEGSKA (reference sequence). This CDR3 region has 13 residues. V shed 6 bases, J shed 0 bases, and the junction held 2 bases outside the gene matches. The CDR3 DNA sequence: TGCAGTGCCGGACAGGGGGTCTCCTACGAGCAGTACTTC. Amino acids: CSAGQGVSYEQYF.

This clonotype was picked up a small number of times. CDR3 region: CASSPGGSRNYEQYF. The DNA of the CDR3 is TGCGCCAGCAGCCCAGGCGGAAGCAGGAACTACGAGCAGTACTTC. The V gene is TRBV5-1, the J gene TRBJ2-7; D unresolved. The V gene lost 4 bases and the J gene lost 3 bases, with 17 bases spanning the gap. Per the germline V gene, CDR1 is SGHRS and CDR2 is YFSETQ. CDR3 length: 15 residues. The whole variable domain, filled in from reference TRBV5-1 and TRBJ2-7, reads KAGVTQTPRYLIKTRGQQVTLSCSPISGHRSVSWYQQTPGQGLQFLFEYFSETQRNKGNFPGRFSGRQFSNSRSEMNVSTLELGDSALYLCASSPGGSRNYEQYFGPGTRLTVT.

The V gene is TRBV29-1, the J gene TRBJ1-5, with 7 bases aligning to TRBD1. V gave up 7 bases and J gave up 3 bases; unmatched junction bases: 6. The length of the CDR3 is 13 residues. The germline V gene has CDR1 SQVTM and CDR2 ANQGSEA. Here the CDR3 DNA reads TGCAGCGGGGGGGACAGTCTCAATCAGCCCCAGCATTTT. It encodes CSGGDSLNQPQHF.

This rearrangement joins TRBV2 to TRBJ2-1; no reliable D call. This CDR3 is built from 15 residues. Trimming removed 4 bases from V and 1 base from J, with 11 bases in between. CDR1 and CDR2 from the germline V gene are SNHLY and FYNNEI. The CDR3 reads CASSGESPSYNEQFF. The CDR3 DNA reads TGTGCCAGCAGTGGAGAGAGCCCATCCTACAATGAGCAGTTCTTC. The variable domain in full, with the rest retrieved from reference TRBV2 and TRBJ2-1, is EPEVTQTPSHQVTQMGQEVILRCVPISNHLYFYWYRQILGQKVEFLVSFYNNEISEKSEIFDDQFSVERPDGSNFTLKIRSTKLEDSAMYFCASSGESPSYNEQFFGPGTRLTVL.

This clonotype was observed at least ten times. The rearrangement uses TRBV19 and TRBJ1-5; weak D call: TRBD1 (6 bases). CDR3 length: 18 amino acids. V was shortened by 2 bases and J by 5 bases, with 22 bases between the two germline ends. In germline, CDR1 is LNHDA, CDR2 SQIVND (reference sequence). This CDR3 is CASSIPRGGRGLDQPQHF. The CDR3 DNA is TGTGCCAGTAGTATACCTCGTGGGGGCAGGGGTTTGGATCAGCCCCAGCATTTT.

This clonotype was recorded only once. The chain combines TRBV7-9 with TRBJ2-2; tentatively, D is TRBD2 (5 bases). The CDR3 consists of 15 residues. The germline V gene has CDR1 SEHNR and CDR2 FQNEAQ (reference sequence). Between the trimmed V and J ends, which lost 10 bases and 1 base, there was a span of 16 bases. CDR3 coding DNA: TGTGCCATTCTCCCGGAGGCCCGGAACACCGGGGAGCTGTTTTTT. Protein product: CAILPEARNTGELFF.

The rearrangement joins TRBV9 to TRBJ2-1; 11 nucleotides align to TRBD2. CDR1 and CDR2 from the germline V gene are SGDLS and YYNGEE. V lost 0 bases and J lost 4; bases outside the gene matches: 3. This CDR3 is built from 16 residues. DNA for the CDR3: TGTGCCAGCAGCGTAGAACTAGCGGGGGATTACAATGAGCAGTTCTTC. Translated: CASSVELAGDYNEQFF. Full variable domain (outside the CDR3, taken from reference TRBV9 and TRBJ2-1): DSGVTQTPKHLITATGQRVTLRCSPRSGDLSVYWYQQSLDQGLQFLIQYYNGEERAKGNILERFSAQQFPDLHSELNLSSLELGDSALYFCASSVELAGDYNEQFFGPGTRLTVL.

In its sample, this clonotype was seen a few times. The chain combines TRBV27 with TRBJ2-2; 7 bases map to TRBD2. Germline trimming cut 10 bases from V and 1 base from J; bases unmatched to any gene: 18. CDR3 length: 18 residues. CDR1 and CDR2 (germline): MNHEY, SMNVEV (reference sequence). The DNA of the CDR3 is TGTGCCACCTCCACCCTTGGAGGCGGGGGAGTGAACACCGGGGAGCTGTTTTTT. Encoded protein: CATSTLGGGGVNTGELFF.

V gene TRBV19 combines with J gene TRBJ2-1; maybe TRBD1 (6 bases). CDR3 size: 14 residues. CDR1 and CDR2 (germline): LNHDA, SQIVND (reference sequence). V lost 9 bases and J 4 bases, leaving 16 bases between the germline ends. The CDR3 DNA reads TGTGCCAGCCCCCCAGGACAGTTATACAATGAGCAGTTCTTC. Protein: CASPPGQLYNEQFF. Combining the CDR3 with reference TRBV19 and TRBJ2-1 gives the whole variable domain DGGITQSPKYLFRKEGQNVTLSCEQNLNHDAMYWYRQDPGQGLRLIYYSQIVNDFQKGDIAEGYSVSREKKESFPLTVTSAQKNPTAFYLCASPPGQLYNEQFFGPGTRLTVL.

This clonotype was recorded many times. V is TRBV4-3 and J is TRBJ2-1, with D possibly being TRBD1 (6 bases). The CDR3 is made up of 14 amino acids. Germline CDR1 reads LGHNA; CDR2 reads YSLEER. V lost 0 bases and J 4 bases, leaving 7 bases between the germline ends. The CDR3 sequence: CASSQEQGYNEQFF. CDR3 nucleotides: TGCGCCAGCAGCCAAGAGCAGGGGTACAATGAGCAGTTCTTC.

The chain has TRBV27 and TRBJ1-5; 8 nucleotides agree with TRBD1. The trim removed 6 bases at V and 6 bases at J, leaving 4 bases unmatched. Per the germline V gene, CDR1 is MNHEY and CDR2 is SMNVEV (reference sequence). The CDR3 totals 13 residues. CDR3 loop: CASRRDRTQPQHF. CDR3 in DNA: TGTGCCAGCAGGCGGGACAGGACTCAGCCCCAGCATTTT.

This clonotype showed up just a few times. This chain uses TRBV21-1 with TRBJ1-1; the table's TRBD1 call for D was not verified on the DNA. TRBV21-1 is designated a pseudogene. This CDR3 has 13 amino acids. Here the CDR3 DNA reads TGTGCCAGCAGCCTGACAGCCCCCACTGAAGCTTTCTTT. Amino acid sequence: CASSLTAPTEAFF.

This clonotype was counted a few times. This chain uses TRBV5-1 with TRBJ1-4, with TRBD1 matching 7 bases. Per germline, CDR1 SGHRS and CDR2 YFSETQ. V shed 4 bases and J 5 bases; nucleotides not matched to a gene: 5. The CDR3 is made up of 14 amino acids. The CDR3 DNA reads as TGCGCCAGCAGCCCGGGACAGCCGAATGAAAAACTGTTTTTT. Protein product: CASSPGQPNEKLFF.

This clonotype came up many times. CDR3 DNA sequence: TGTGCCTGGAGTGAGATGACAGGCACTGAAGCTTTCTTT. This sequence encodes CAWSEMTGTEAFF. The chain combines TRBV30 with TRBJ1-1; D might be TRBD1 (6 bases). The CDR3 sequence is 13 residues long. Germline V gene data show CDR1 as GTSNPN and CDR2 as SVGIG (reference sequence). Trimming left V 1 base short and J 4 bases short, with 10 bases between.

The chain has TRBV28 and TRBJ2-6; 7 bases map to TRBD1. Germline loops: CDR1 MDHEN, CDR2 SYDVKM. The CDR3 spans 16 residues. Germline trimming cut 5 bases from V and 0 bases from J; bases unmatched to any gene: 4. The CDR3 region has the DNA TGTGCCAGCAGTGGACAGGAAAACTCTGGGGCCAACGTCCTGACTTTC. It codes for CASSGQENSGANVLTF.

This clonotype was observed a handful of times. J is TRBJ1-2 and V is TRBV18, with D possibly being TRBD1 (5 bases). Germline CDR1 KGHSH, CDR2 LQKENI. This CDR3 spans 14 amino acids. Between the trimmed V and J ends, which lost 3 bases and 4 bases, there was a span of 12 bases. In DNA form, the CDR3 reads TGTGCCAGCTCACCTACCCTGGGGCCCTATGGCTACACCTTC. Its translation is CASSPTLGPYGYTF.